This T cell receptor beta chain was found in a study of T cells after yellow fever vaccination. This CDR3 has 14 residues. J lost 4 bases, V lost 3 bases, and 3 bases had no gene match. CDR1 MNHEY and CDR2 SMNVEV come from the germline V gene (reference sequence). Note on this clonotype: Antigen specificity is unknown.

TCRdb processed the 5' RACE reads anew with MiXCR; each CDR3 protein has one entry. The repertoire holds 450,000 to 550,000 distinct CDR3 sequences, just over 20% seen once, with about 17% in the top ten. Study findings and constraints: Clonotype sharing between CD4 and CD8 compartments was small. Booster sampling recovered most clones from primary vaccination (roughly 96% CD4, approximately 90% CD8).

This TCR was recovered from a man aged 18-30 years who received the YFV17D yellow fever vaccine. V and J are TRBV27 and TRBJ2-1, with TRBD1 matching over 7 bases. The specimen was PBMCs, collected 21 days after the first yellow fever vaccination. The CDR3 region is CASSFQGVYNEQFF. The CDR3 bases are TGTGCCAGCAGTTTCCAGGGGGTATACAATGAGCAGTTCTTC.